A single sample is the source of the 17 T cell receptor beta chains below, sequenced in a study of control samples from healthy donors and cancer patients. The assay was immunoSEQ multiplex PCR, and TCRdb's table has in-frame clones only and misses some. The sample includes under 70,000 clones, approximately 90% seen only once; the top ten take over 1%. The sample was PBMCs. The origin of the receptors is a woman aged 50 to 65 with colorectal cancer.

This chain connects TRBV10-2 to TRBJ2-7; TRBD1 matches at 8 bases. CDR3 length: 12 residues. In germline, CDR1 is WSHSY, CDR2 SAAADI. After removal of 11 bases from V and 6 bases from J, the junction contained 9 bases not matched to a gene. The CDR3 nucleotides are TGCGCCGGAGGACAGGGTGGGGGCGAGCAGTACTTC. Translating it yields CAGGQGGGEQYF.

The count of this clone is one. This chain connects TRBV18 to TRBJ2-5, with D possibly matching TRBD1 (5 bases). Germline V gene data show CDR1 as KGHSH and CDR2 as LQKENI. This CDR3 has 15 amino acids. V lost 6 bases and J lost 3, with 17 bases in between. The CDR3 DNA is TGTGCCAGCTCTGCACCCCGACAGAACGAAGAGACCCAGTACTTC. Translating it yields CASSAPRQNEETQYF.

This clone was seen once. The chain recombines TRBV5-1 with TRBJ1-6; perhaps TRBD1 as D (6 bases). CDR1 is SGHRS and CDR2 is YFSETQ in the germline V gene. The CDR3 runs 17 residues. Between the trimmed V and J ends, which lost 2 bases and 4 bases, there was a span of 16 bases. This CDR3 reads CASSLGPGGAYNSPLHF. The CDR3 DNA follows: TGCGCCAGCAGCTTAGGACCTGGGGGGGCTTATAATTCACCCCTCCACTTT.

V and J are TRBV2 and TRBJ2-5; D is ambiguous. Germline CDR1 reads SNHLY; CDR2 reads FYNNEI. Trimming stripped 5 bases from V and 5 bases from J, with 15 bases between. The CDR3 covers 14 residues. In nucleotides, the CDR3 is TGTGCCAGCAGTACACAGACCACTGGGGAGACCCAGTACTTC. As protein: CASSTQTTGETQYF.

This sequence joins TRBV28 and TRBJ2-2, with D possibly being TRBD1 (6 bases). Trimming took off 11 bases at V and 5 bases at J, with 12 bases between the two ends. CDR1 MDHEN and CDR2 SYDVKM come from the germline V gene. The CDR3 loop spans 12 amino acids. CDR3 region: CAAGRGTGELFF. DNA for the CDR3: TGTGCCGCCGGCAGGGGAACCGGGGAGCTGTTTTTT.

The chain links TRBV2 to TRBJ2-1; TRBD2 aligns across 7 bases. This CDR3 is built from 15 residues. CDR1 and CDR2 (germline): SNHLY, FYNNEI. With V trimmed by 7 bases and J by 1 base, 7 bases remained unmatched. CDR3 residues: CASKAGASSYNEQFF. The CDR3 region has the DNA TGTGCCAGCAAGGCGGGAGCATCGTCCTACAATGAGCAGTTCTTC.

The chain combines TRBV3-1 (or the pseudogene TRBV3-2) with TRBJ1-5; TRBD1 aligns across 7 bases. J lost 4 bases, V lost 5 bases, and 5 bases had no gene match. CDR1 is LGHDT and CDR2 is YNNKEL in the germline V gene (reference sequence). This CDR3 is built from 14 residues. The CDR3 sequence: CASSYRGGNQPQHF. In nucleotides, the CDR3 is TGTGCCAGCAGCTACAGGGGAGGGAATCAGCCCCAGCATTTT.

The CDR3 region has the DNA TGTGCCAGCAGCTTGACAGGGATTAGCACAGATACGCAGTATTTT. It is translated as CASSLTGISTDTQYF. The gene calls are TRBV7-9 and TRBJ2-3; 7 bases agree with TRBD1. The V gene's germline CDR1 is SEHNR and CDR2 FQNEAQ (reference sequence). V lost 3 bases and J lost 0; bases outside the gene matches: 3. The CDR3 is made up of 15 amino acids. The full variable domain, rest sourced from reference TRBV7-9 and TRBJ2-3, is DTGVSQNPRHKITKRGQNVTFRCDPISEHNRLYWYRQTLGQGPEFLTYFQNEAQLEKSRLLSDRFSAERPKGSFSTLEIQRTEQGDSAMYLCASSLTGISTDTQYFGPGTRLTVL.

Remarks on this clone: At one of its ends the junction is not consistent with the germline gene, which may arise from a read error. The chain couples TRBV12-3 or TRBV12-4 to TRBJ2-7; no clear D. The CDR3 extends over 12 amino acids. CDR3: CANSLFSYEQYF. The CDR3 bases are TGTGCCAACAGTTTATTCAGCTACGAGCAGTACTTC.

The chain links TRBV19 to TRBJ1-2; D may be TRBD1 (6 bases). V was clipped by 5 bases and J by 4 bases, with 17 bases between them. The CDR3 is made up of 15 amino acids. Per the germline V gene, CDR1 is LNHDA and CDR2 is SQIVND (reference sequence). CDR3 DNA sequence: TGTGCCAGTAGTGCCGGAACTGACAGGATCTATGGCTACACCTTC. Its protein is CASSAGTDRIYGYTF.

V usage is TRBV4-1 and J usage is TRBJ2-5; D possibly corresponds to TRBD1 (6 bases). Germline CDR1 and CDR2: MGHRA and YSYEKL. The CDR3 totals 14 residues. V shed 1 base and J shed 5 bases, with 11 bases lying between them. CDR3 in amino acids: CASSQAGVSETQYF. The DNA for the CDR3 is TGCGCCAGCAGCCAAGCAGGGGTTTCGGAGACCCAGTACTTC.

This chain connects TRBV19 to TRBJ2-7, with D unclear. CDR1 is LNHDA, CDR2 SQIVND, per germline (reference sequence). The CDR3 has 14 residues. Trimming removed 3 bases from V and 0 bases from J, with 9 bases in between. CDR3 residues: CASSMVYRSYEQYF. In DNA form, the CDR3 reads TGTGCCAGTAGTATGGTTTATCGCTCCTACGAGCAGTACTTC.

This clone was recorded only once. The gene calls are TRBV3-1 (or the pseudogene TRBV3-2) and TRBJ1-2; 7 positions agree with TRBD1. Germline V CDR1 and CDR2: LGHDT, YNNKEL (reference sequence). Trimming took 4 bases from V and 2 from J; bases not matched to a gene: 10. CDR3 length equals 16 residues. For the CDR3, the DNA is TGTGCCAGCAGCCCCACCCGGAGGGGACAGAACTATGGCTACACCTTC. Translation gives CASSPTRRGQNYGYTF.

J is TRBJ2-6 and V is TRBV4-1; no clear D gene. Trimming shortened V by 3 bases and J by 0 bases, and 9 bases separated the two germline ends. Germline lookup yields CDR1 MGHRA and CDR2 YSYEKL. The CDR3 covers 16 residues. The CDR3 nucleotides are TGCGCCAGCAGCCAGGGCCGCGGCTCTGGGGCCAACGTCCTGACTTTC. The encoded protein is CASSQGRGSGANVLTF.

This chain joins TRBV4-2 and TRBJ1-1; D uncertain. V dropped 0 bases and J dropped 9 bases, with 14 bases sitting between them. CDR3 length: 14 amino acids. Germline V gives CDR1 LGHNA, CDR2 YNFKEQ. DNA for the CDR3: TGTGCCAGCAGCCAAGATTCAGGCAGCCTTCAAGCTTTCTTT. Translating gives CASSQDSGSLQAFF.

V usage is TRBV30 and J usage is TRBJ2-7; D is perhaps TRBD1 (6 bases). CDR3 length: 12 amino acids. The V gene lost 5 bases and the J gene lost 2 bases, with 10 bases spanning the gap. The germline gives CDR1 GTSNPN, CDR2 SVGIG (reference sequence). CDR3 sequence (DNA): TGTGCCTGGTTAGGGGGACCCTACGAGCAGTACTTC. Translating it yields CAWLGGPYEQYF.

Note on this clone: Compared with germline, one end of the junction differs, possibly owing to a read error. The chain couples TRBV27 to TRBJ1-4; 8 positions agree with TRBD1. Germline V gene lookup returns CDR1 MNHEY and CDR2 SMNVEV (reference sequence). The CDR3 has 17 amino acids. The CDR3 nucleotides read TGTGCCAGCAGTTTCTCCGGGACAGGTTATTCCCCCGAAAGACTGTTTTTT. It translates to CASSFSGTGYSPERLFF.